The next 29 T cell receptor beta chains were all read from a single sample in a study of blood T cells in healthy people across ages. A J-beta primer mix and a sample-barcoded 5' primer were used in a second PCR of about 7 to 12 cycles. From the 5' RACE reads, TCRdb called clonotypes with MiXCR, one entry per CDR3 protein. This sample has about 1.4 million distinct CDR3 sequences, with 45% to 70% found just once. Material: blood. Every receptor here comes from a man aged 18 to 29 in good health.

The chain couples TRBV4-1 to TRBJ2-5; the match to TRBD2 covers 8 bases. The end of the DNA fits TRBJ2-7 better, so the J call may be wrong. Germline V gene sequence: CDR1 MGHRA, CDR2 YSYEKL. This CDR3 spans 15 amino acids. CDR3 sequence: CASRHTAGGPYEQYF. The CDR3, as DNA: TGCGCCAGCAGACACACCGCGGGGGGCCCTTACGAGCAGTACTTC.

The CDR3 nucleotides read TGCGCCAGCAGCCAAGATCTGGGTGGGAGGACGCAGTATTTT. This sequence encodes CASSQDLGGRTQYF. The chain is built from TRBV4-3 and TRBJ2-3; perhaps TRBD2 as D (6 bases). Trimming cost V 0 bases and J 9 bases, with 13 bases left between them. The CDR3 has 14 residues. CDR1 and CDR2 (germline): LGHNA, YSLEER.

V gene TRBV5-1 combines with J gene TRBJ2-1; possibly TRBD2 for D (6 bases). Trimming stripped 1 base from V and 4 bases from J, with 12 bases between. Per the germline V gene, CDR1 is SGHRS and CDR2 is YFSETQ. CDR3 size: 15 residues. In nucleotides, the CDR3 is TGCGCCAGCAGCTTGTATGCGGGGAATTACAATGAGCAGTTCTTC. This encodes CASSLYAGNYNEQFF. Using reference TRBV5-1 and TRBJ2-1 for the parts outside the CDR3, the full variable domain is KAGVTQTPRYLIKTRGQQVTLSCSPISGHRSVSWYQQTPGQGLQFLFEYFSETQRNKGNFPGRFSGRQFSNSRSEMNVSTLELGDSALYLCASSLYAGNYNEQFFGPGTRLTVL.

This clonotype was counted between two and nine times. This chain links TRBV12-3 or TRBV12-4 with TRBJ2-5; either TRBD1 or TRBD2 may fit D (5 bases each). This CDR3 has 14 amino acids. The V and J ends lost 1 base and 4 bases respectively, with 10 bases between them. The CDR3 region has the DNA TGTGCCAGCAGTTTAGGGGGCGGGCCAGAGACCCAGTACTTC. Translating it yields CASSLGGGPETQYF.

The chain recombines TRBV30 with TRBJ1-2; unclear D gene. The CDR3 is 12 residues long. Per germline, CDR1 GTSNPN and CDR2 SVGIG (reference sequence). The V end lost 5 bases, the J end lost 8 bases, and 15 bases lay between the germline ends. Written as DNA, the CDR3 is TGTGCCTGGCAGGACCTAACGGGCGGCTACACCTTC. Translation: CAWQDLTGGYTF.

The chain carries TRBV20-1 and TRBJ2-7, with a tentative D call TRBD1 (6 bases). Trimming took 0 bases from V and 0 from J, leaving 12 bases between them. In germline, CDR1 is DFQATT, CDR2 SNEGSKA (reference sequence). The CDR3 consists of 15 residues. DNA for the CDR3: TGCAGTGCTAGAGAAGATGAGGGGGTCTCCTACGAGCAGTACTTC. Translating gives CSAREDEGVSYEQYF.

V is TRBV7-9 and J is TRBJ2-7; maybe TRBD2 (6 bases). The V end was cut by 1 base, the J end by 3 bases, with 13 bases between. CDR1 and CDR2 from the germline V gene are SEHNR and FQNEAQ (reference sequence). The CDR3 covers 15 residues. This chain's CDR3 is CASSLVAMRDYEQYF. CDR3 nucleotides: TGTGCCAGCAGCTTAGTGGCAATGCGGGACTACGAGCAGTACTTC.

This clonotype was observed a handful of times. The chain carries TRBV12-3 or TRBV12-4 and TRBJ1-6; maybe TRBD1 (5 bases). The CDR3 length is 13 residues. V lost 3 bases, J lost 10 bases, and 10 bases lay in between. The CDR3 sequence is CASSFGDRSPLHF. DNA for the CDR3: TGTGCCAGCAGTTTTGGGGACCGATCACCCCTCCACTTT.

This chain links TRBV12-3 or TRBV12-4 with TRBJ2-1; TRBD2 agrees at 9 bases. V shed 7 bases and J 2 bases; nucleotides not matched to a gene: 6. The CDR3 totals 15 residues. DNA for the CDR3: TGTGCCAGCACCGGAGCGGGAGGTGCCTACAATGAGCAGTTCTTC. It is translated as CASTGAGGAYNEQFF.

The DNA of the CDR3 is TGCAGTGCTAGCAGGGTGTCTTTTTCCTACAATGAGCAGTTCTTC. Translation gives CSASRVSFSYNEQFF. This chain joins TRBV20-1 and TRBJ2-1; the D gene is possibly TRBD1 (5 bases). V was pared by 3 bases and J by 1 base, with 13 bases between. The CDR3 contains 15 residues. In germline, CDR1 is DFQATT, CDR2 SNEGSKA (reference sequence).

This clonotype was seen only once. CDR3 region: CASSVAIRTGQETQYF. DNA of the CDR3: TGTGCCAGCAGCGTAGCTATTAGAACAGGTCAAGAGACCCAGTACTTC. The genes are TRBV9 and TRBJ2-5; D possibly corresponds to TRBD1 (5 bases). The CDR3 is made up of 16 amino acids. Germline-derived CDR1 and CDR2 are SGDLS and YYNGEE. V was trimmed by 0 bases and J by 2 bases, leaving 14 bases between them.

This chain links TRBV9 with TRBJ2-7; the D gene is possibly TRBD2 (7 bases). The J call may be faulty, since TRBJ2-5 better matches the DNA end. The CDR3 extends over 15 amino acids. CDR1 is SGDLS and CDR2 is YYNGEE in the germline V gene. The CDR3 here is CASSVGAGAQETQYF. DNA for the CDR3: TGTGCCAGCAGCGTAGGCGCGGGGGCGCAAGAGACCCAGTACTTC.

This clonotype came up a few times. V and J are TRBV7-9 and TRBJ2-7; D gene unclear. With 6 bases removed from V and 0 bases from J, the gap between germline ends came to 12 bases. CDR1 SEHNR and CDR2 FQNEAQ come from the germline V gene (reference sequence). CDR3 length equals 14 residues. CDR3 coding DNA: TGTGCCAGCAGTTTGACGGAAAGCTCCTACGAGCAGTACTTC. As protein: CASSLTESSYEQYF.

The chain combines TRBV20-1 with TRBJ1-5; D uncertain. CDR1 DFQATT and CDR2 SNEGSKA come from the germline V gene (reference sequence). Trimming pared 3 bases from V and 4 bases from J, leaving 16 bases between. The CDR3 runs 15 residues. The CDR3 region is CSARGWGGRNQPQHF. The DNA of the CDR3 is TGCAGTGCTAGGGGCTGGGGTGGTAGAAATCAGCCCCAGCATTTT.

The V call is TRBV7-9, the J call TRBJ2-1; D assignment may be TRBD1 or TRBD2 (5 bases each). Trimming removed 3 bases at V and 2 bases at J, with 11 bases between. The CDR3 consists of 15 residues. The germline V gene has CDR1 SEHNR and CDR2 FQNEAQ (reference sequence). CDR3 protein: CASSFTGPTYNEQFF. Here the CDR3 DNA reads TGTGCCAGCAGCTTCACGGGACCTACCTACAATGAGCAGTTCTTC.

The chain joins TRBV27 to TRBJ2-7; TRBD1 aligns across 7 bases. The CDR3 has 13 residues. The V and J ends lost 5 bases and 6 bases, in that order; junction bases with no gene match: 7. Germline V gives CDR1 MNHEY, CDR2 SMNVEV (reference sequence). The CDR3 protein is CASSRTGGGEQYF. CDR3 nucleotide sequence: TGTGCCAGCAGTCGGACAGGCGGTGGCGAGCAGTACTTC.

This clonotype was counted between two and nine times. The chain is built from TRBV24-1 and TRBJ2-1; 12 bases match TRBD2. The junction had 10 bases not matched to a gene; V was cut back by 3 bases and J by 8 bases. The germline gives CDR1 KGHDR, CDR2 SFDVKD. This CDR3 is 17 amino acids long. The CDR3 coding sequence is TGTGCCACCAGTGATGGACTAGCGGGAAGCCCCGGAGATGAGCAGTTCTTC. It codes for CATSDGLAGSPGDEQFF.

This chain links TRBV6-2 or TRBV6-3 with TRBJ1-4, with a tentative D call TRBD1 (5 bases). The CDR3 sequence is 17 residues long. CDR1 is MNHEY, CDR2 SVGEGT, per germline. The V end lost 6 bases, the J end lost 3 bases, and 20 bases lay between the germline ends. The CDR3: CASRRRTRTIANEKLFF. The DNA of the CDR3 is TGTGCCAGCAGACGCCGGACACGTACGATAGCTAATGAAAAACTGTTTTTT.

V is TRBV6-2 or TRBV6-3 and J is TRBJ2-2, with 11 bases lining up with TRBD1. CDR1 and CDR2 (germline): MNHEY, SVGEGT. V trimming: 7 bases; J trimming: 5 bases; junction bases outside the gene matches: 6. This CDR3 has 15 amino acids. The CDR3 loop is CASTRDRGYTGELFF. CDR3 nucleotide sequence: TGTGCCAGCACCCGGGACAGGGGGTATACCGGGGAGCTGTTTTTT.

This clonotype was counted at least ten times. The V gene is TRBV12-3 or TRBV12-4, the J gene TRBJ2-5, with D possibly matching TRBD2 (7 bases). The CDR3 spans 15 residues. Trimming cost V 6 bases and J 5 bases, with 19 bases left between them. The CDR3 coding sequence is TGTGCCAGCAGAATGCACGGGGGGCGAGGGGAGACCCAGTACTTC. Translation gives CASRMHGGRGETQYF.

This clonotype was observed a few times. The junction does not match germline at one end; this may be a read error. The gene calls are TRBV4-3 and TRBJ1-1; no definite D call. Germline loops: CDR1 LGHNA, CDR2 YSLEER. The CDR3 has 13 amino acids. CDR3 bases: TGTGCCAGCAGCCAAGATGGCAACACTGAAGCTTTCTTT. It encodes CASSQDGNTEAFF.

The chain couples TRBV20-1 to TRBJ2-2; D may be TRBD2 (6 bases). Trimming removed 1 base at V and 8 bases at J, with 17 bases between. CDR3 length: 15 residues. Germline V CDR1 and CDR2: DFQATT, SNEGSKA (reference sequence). CDR3 nucleotides: TGCAGTGCTAGAGGGCCTCCGGGGGATCAGGGGGAGCTGTTTTTT. Translated, it gives CSARGPPGDQGELFF.

The chain employs TRBV7-7 and TRBJ2-1, with 8 bases that match TRBD2. Unmatched junction bases numbered 13, after V lost 5 bases and J lost 1 base. The CDR3 runs to 18 residues. The germline V gene has CDR1 SSHAT and CDR2 FNYEAQ (reference sequence). The CDR3 DNA sequence: TGTGCCAGCAGCCTCGGGAGTAGCGGGGTTAGGTCCTACAATGAGCAGTTCTTC. Protein product: CASSLGSSGVRSYNEQFF.

In this sample, this clonotype turned up a few times. This chain links TRBV7-2 with TRBJ2-3; TRBD2 agrees at 9 bases. The germline CDR1 and CDR2 sequences are SGHTA and FQGNSA. The CDR3 loop spans 18 amino acids. The ends lost 5 bases at V and 0 bases at J; junction bases unmatched: 12. CDR3 nucleotides: TGTGCCAGCAGCCGGACGGGTAGCGGGAGACGAAGCACAGATACGCAGTATTTT. Translated: CASSRTGSGRRSTDTQYF.

The chain recombines TRBV7-9 with TRBJ2-4; 9 bases map to TRBD2. The J call may be mistaken, given a closer DNA end match to TRBJ2-7. CDR3 size: 16 residues. Germline values: CDR1 SEHNR, CDR2 FQNEAQ (reference sequence). CDR3 nucleotides: TGTGCCAGCAGCTTAGCGGGTGGCCTAGCGGGATTCGAGCAGTACTTC. It is translated as CASSLAGGLAGFEQYF.

The V and J genes are TRBV12-3 or TRBV12-4 and TRBJ2-4, with 13 nucleotides matching TRBD2. V lost 4 bases, J lost 0 bases, and 6 bases stayed unmatched. CDR3 size: 18 residues. Written as DNA, the CDR3 is TGTGCCAGCAGTTGGACTAGCGGGGGAGCCCTAGCCAAAAACATTCAGTACTTC. Residues: CASSWTSGGALAKNIQYF.

There are a few counts of this clonotype. The chain joins TRBV6-2 or TRBV6-3 to TRBJ1-2; D remains ambiguous. CDR1 is MNHEY and CDR2 is SVGEGT in the germline V gene. The CDR3 sequence is 15 residues long. V dropped 6 bases and J dropped 1 base, with 15 bases sitting between them. The CDR3 DNA reads as TGTGCCAGCAGCCACCGACTATCCCTTAACTATGGCTACACCTTC. It is translated as CASSHRLSLNYGYTF.

The gene calls are TRBV4-1 and TRBJ2-3; no clear D gene. This CDR3 region has 16 residues. CDR1 is MGHRA and CDR2 is YSYEKL in the germline V gene. V was shortened by 1 base and J by 5 bases, with 16 bases between the two germline ends. CDR3 sequence (DNA): TGCGCCAGCAGCCAAGTAACGGGTAGGCGAGGAGATACGCAGTATTTT. This gives the protein CASSQVTGRRGDTQYF.

This clonotype has only a few counts. The chain recombines TRBV27 with TRBJ2-7; D is uncertain. CDR1 MNHEY and CDR2 SMNVEV come from the germline V gene (reference sequence). The CDR3 extends over 13 amino acids. Trimming pared 6 bases from V and 2 bases from J, leaving 11 bases between. The DNA of the CDR3 is TGTGCCAGCAGGGTAGGCCTCGCCTACGAGCAGTACTTC. Translated: CASRVGLAYEQYF.